This passage covers 17 T cell receptor beta chains from one sample sequenced in a study of CD8 T cells in Susac syndrome. Random-hexamer reverse transcription was applied to roughly 0.45 to 1 ug RNA. TCRdb redid the calling of the immunoSEQ multiplex PCR reads with MiXCR, one entry per CDR3 protein. The sample gives approximately 180,000 distinct CDR3 sequences, approximately 96% of which show up once; 0.093% is in the top ten. Specimen: CD4+ T cells from PBMCs. Source of these receptors: a human donor with multiple sclerosis.

The V gene is TRBV7-2, the J gene TRBJ1-5; D gene uncertain. Germline CDR1 reads SGHTA; CDR2 reads FQGNSA. CDR3 length equals 14 residues. The V end lost 5 bases, the J end lost 2 bases, and 10 bases lay between the germline ends. In nucleotides, the CDR3 is TGTGCCAGCAGCCGGGGAAAAGGCAATCAGCCCCAGCATTTT. Protein product: CASSRGKGNQPQHF.

This clonotype has a single count. The rearrangement links TRBV30 to TRBJ1-1; 9 bases agree with TRBD1. Germline lookup yields CDR1 GTSNPN and CDR2 SVGIG (reference sequence). The J segment lost 8 bases and the V segment lost 5 bases, leaving 6 bases of the junction unmatched. The length of the CDR3 is 12 residues. Here the CDR3 reads CAWGQGFVEAFF. The CDR3 nucleotides are TGTGCCTGGGGACAGGGGTTCGTCGAAGCTTTCTTT.

The rearrangement joins TRBV7-2 to TRBJ2-2; D is uncertain. V lost 8 bases and J lost 1, with 8 bases in between. The germline CDR1 and CDR2 sequences are SGHTA and FQGNSA. CDR3 length equals 13 residues. CDR3 in amino acids: CASGVMNTGELFF. The CDR3 DNA sequence: TGTGCCAGCGGAGTTATGAACACCGGGGAGCTGTTTTTT.

This chain connects TRBV6-2 or TRBV6-3 to TRBJ1-2; D is undetermined. The CDR3 length is 14 residues. CDR1 is MNHEY, CDR2 SVGEGT, per germline. Trimming cost V 6 bases and J 7 bases, with 18 bases left between them. The CDR3 sequence: CASSPGKFIGGYTF. The CDR3 nucleotides are TGTGCCAGCAGCCCCGGCAAGTTTATTGGTGGCTACACCTTC.

This chain links TRBV7-6 with TRBJ2-2; D gene ambiguous. The CDR3 is made up of 12 amino acids. V lost 5 bases and J 6 bases, leaving 7 bases between the germline ends. CDR1 is SGHVS and CDR2 is FNYEAQ in the germline V gene. CDR3 nucleotide sequence: TGTGCCAGCAGCCCAGACGCCGGGGAGCTGTTTTTT. It encodes CASSPDAGELFF. Combining the CDR3 with reference TRBV7-6 and TRBJ2-2 gives the whole variable domain GAGVSQSPRYKVTKRGQDVALRCDPISGHVSLYWYRQALGQGPEFLTYFNYEAQQDKSGLPNDRFSAERPEGSISTLTIQRTEQRDSAMYRCASSPDAGELFFGEGSRLTVL.

This clonotype was detected only once. The gene calls are TRBV3-1 and TRBJ2-2; TRBD1 is a possible D gene (6 bases). This CDR3 spans 17 amino acids. Trimming shortened V by 1 base and J by 2 bases, and 14 bases separated the two germline ends. Germline V lookup: CDR1 LGHDT, CDR2 YNNKEL (reference sequence). This CDR3 is CASSQGPQGLNTGELFF. CDR3 nucleotide sequence: TGTGCCAGCAGCCAAGGTCCTCAGGGGTTAAACACCGGGGAGCTGTTTTTT.

The DNA for the CDR3 is TGTGCCAGCAGCTCACAGGGGACAGCCTACGAGCAGTACTTC. This encodes CASSSQGTAYEQYF. J is TRBJ2-7 and V is TRBV25-1, with 7 bases lining up with TRBD1. This CDR3 region has 14 residues. V lost 6 bases and J lost 2; bases outside the gene matches: 7. Germline assignment: CDR1 MGHDK and CDR2 SYGVNS.

This chain joins TRBV4-3 and TRBJ1-2; D is ambiguous. The germline V and J ends were trimmed by 0 bases and 0 bases, with 8 bases remaining between them. The germline CDR1 and CDR2 sequences are LGHNA and YSLEER. This CDR3 has 15 amino acids. The CDR3 coding sequence is TGCGCCAGCAGCCAAGACCCCGCAGCTAACTATGGCTACACCTTC. It is translated as CASSQDPAANYGYTF.

The chain carries TRBV5-1 and TRBJ2-7; a possible D gene is TRBD1 (6 bases). The ends were cut back, 4 bases at V and 5 bases at J, with 16 bases in the middle. Germline assignment: CDR1 SGHRS and CDR2 YFSETQ. The CDR3 totals 14 residues. As DNA, the CDR3 is TGCGCCAGCAGCCCCCAGGGGACGATCCACGAGCAGTACTTC. It yields the protein CASSPQGTIHEQYF.

The rearrangement uses TRBV29-1 and TRBJ1-6; D possibly corresponds to TRBD1 (5 bases). Trimming pared 5 bases from V and 7 bases from J, leaving 12 bases between. The CDR3 totals 13 residues. Germline V gene data show CDR1 as SQVTM and CDR2 as ANQGSEA. The DNA of the CDR3 is TGCAGCGTTCGGGGGGTCGGGAATTCACCCCTCCACTTT. Its protein product is CSVRGVGNSPLHF.

V is TRBV29-1 and J is TRBJ1-2; D unclear. CDR3 length equals 14 residues. Germline V gene sequence: CDR1 SQVTM, CDR2 ANQGSEA. The V end was cut by 3 bases, the J end by 2 bases, with 13 bases between. For the CDR3, the DNA is TGCAGCGTTGAGCCGCCCTTGGGGAACTATGGCTACACCTTC. Translation gives CSVEPPLGNYGYTF.

The V gene is TRBV3-1, the J gene TRBJ2-4; D tentatively reads TRBD1 or TRBD2 (6 bases each). CDR1 is LGHDT and CDR2 is YNNKEL in the germline V gene (reference sequence). CDR3 size: 17 residues. V gave up 1 base and J gave up 0 bases, with 13 bases separating them. CDR3 bases: TGTGCCAGCAGCCAAGGTGGAGGGGGAATAGCCAAAAACATTCAGTACTTC. It is translated as CASSQGGGGIAKNIQYF.

The chain recombines TRBV5-4 with TRBJ2-5; 7 nucleotides agree with TRBD2. Germline lookup yields CDR1 SGHNT and CDR2 YYREEE (reference sequence). Trimming cost V 4 bases and J 4 bases; bases outside gene matches: 13. The CDR3 has 16 residues. For the CDR3, the DNA is TGTGCCAGCAGCCTTCGGGATTGGAGGGAGGGAGAGACCCAGTACTTC. The encoded protein is CASSLRDWREGETQYF.

This clonotype came up a few times. The chain joins TRBV7-9 to TRBJ1-2; 9 bases line up with TRBD1. The CDR3 loop spans 14 amino acids. J gave up 5 bases and V 1 base, and 2 bases lay outside the gene matches. Germline V CDR1 and CDR2: SEHNR, FQNEAQ (reference sequence). The CDR3 nucleotides read TGTGCCAGCAGCTTAGGGACAGGGGTATATGGCTACACCTTC. It translates to CASSLGTGVYGYTF.

This rearrangement joins TRBV6-1 to TRBJ2-5; TRBD2 might be the D (6 bases). Per germline, CDR1 MNHNS and CDR2 SASEGT. The V and J ends lost 6 bases and 2 bases respectively, with 10 bases between them. This CDR3 is built from 13 residues. As DNA, the CDR3 is TGTGCCAGCAGATACAGCGGGCAAGAGACCCAGTACTTC. Its translation is CASRYSGQETQYF.

The count of this clonotype is one. The chain couples TRBV2 to TRBJ1-1, with D maybe TRBD1 (5 bases). The CDR3 totals 15 residues. Trimming removed 2 bases at V and 6 bases at J, with 16 bases between. Germline V gives CDR1 SNHLY, CDR2 FYNNEI. The DNA of the CDR3 is TGTGCCAGCAGTGAATCCACCCCCCGGGGCGCTGAAGCTTTCTTT. It codes for CASSESTPRGAEAFF. The whole variable domain, filled in from reference TRBV2 and TRBJ1-1, reads EPEVTQTPSHQVTQMGQEVILRCVPISNHLYFYWYRQILGQKVEFLVSFYNNEISEKSEIFDDQFSVERPDGSNFTLKIRSTKLEDSAMYFCASSESTPRGAEAFFGQGTRLTVV.

The chain recombines TRBV6-4 with TRBJ1-6; D unresolved. This CDR3 spans 14 amino acids. V dropped 2 bases and J dropped 9 bases, with 11 bases sitting between them. Germline V CDR1 and CDR2: MRHNA, SNTAGT. DNA for the CDR3: TGTGCCAGCAGTGACGCCCCATGGGGTTCACCCCTCCACTTT. It specifies CASSDAPWGSPLHF.